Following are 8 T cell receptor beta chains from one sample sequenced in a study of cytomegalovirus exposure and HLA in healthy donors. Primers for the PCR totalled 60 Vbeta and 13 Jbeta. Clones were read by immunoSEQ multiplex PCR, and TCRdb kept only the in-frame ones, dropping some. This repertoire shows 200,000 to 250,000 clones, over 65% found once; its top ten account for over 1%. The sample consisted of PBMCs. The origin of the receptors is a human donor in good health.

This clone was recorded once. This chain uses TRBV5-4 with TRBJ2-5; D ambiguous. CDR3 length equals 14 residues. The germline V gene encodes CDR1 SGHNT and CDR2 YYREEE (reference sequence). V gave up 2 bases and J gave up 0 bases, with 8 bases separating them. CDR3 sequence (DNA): TGTGCCAGCAGCTTACCAGGTTACCAAGAGACCCAGTACTTC. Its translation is CASSLPGYQETQYF.

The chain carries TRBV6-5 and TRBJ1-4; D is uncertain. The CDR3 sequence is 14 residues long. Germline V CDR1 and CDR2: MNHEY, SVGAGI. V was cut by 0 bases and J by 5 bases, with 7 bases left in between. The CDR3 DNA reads TGTGCCAGCAGTTACTCGTACAGAAATGAAAAACTGTTTTTT. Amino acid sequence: CASSYSYRNEKLFF.

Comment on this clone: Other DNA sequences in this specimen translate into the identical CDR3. CDR3 amino acids: CASSLEHLNTEAFF. The CDR3 DNA sequence: TGCGCCAGCAGCTTGGAACACCTGAACACTGAAGCTTTCTTT. The V call is TRBV5-1, the J call TRBJ1-1; D is unclear. Trimming removed 0 bases at V and 0 bases at J, with 6 bases between. The CDR3 covers 14 residues. The V gene's germline CDR1 is SGHRS and CDR2 YFSETQ.

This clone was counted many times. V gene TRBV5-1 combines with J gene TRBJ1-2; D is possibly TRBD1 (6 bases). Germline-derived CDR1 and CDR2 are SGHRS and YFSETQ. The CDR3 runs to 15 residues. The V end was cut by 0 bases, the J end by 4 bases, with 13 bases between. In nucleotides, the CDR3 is TGCGCCAGCAGCTTGGGAGGACAGAGTCTCTATGGCTACACCTTC. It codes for CASSLGGQSLYGYTF.

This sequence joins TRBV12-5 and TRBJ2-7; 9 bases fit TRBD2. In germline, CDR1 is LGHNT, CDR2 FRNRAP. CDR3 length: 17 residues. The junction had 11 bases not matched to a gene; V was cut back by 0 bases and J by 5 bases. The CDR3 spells CASGLVLLAGGPDEQYF. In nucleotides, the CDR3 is TGTGCTAGTGGTTTGGTACTCTTGGCGGGAGGGCCGGACGAGCAGTACTTC.

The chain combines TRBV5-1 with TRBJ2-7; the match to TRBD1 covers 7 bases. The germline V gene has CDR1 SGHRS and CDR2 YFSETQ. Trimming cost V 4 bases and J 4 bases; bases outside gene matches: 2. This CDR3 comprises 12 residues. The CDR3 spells CASSSRGYEQYF. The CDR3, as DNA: TGCGCCAGCAGCAGCAGGGGGTACGAGCAGTACTTC.

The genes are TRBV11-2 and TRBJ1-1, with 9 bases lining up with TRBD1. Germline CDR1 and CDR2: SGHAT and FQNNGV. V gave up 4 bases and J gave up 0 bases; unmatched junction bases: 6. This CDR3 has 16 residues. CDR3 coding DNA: TGTGCCAGCAGCTCCGGGACAGGGAATCTGAACACTGAAGCTTTCTTT. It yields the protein CASSSGTGNLNTEAFF.

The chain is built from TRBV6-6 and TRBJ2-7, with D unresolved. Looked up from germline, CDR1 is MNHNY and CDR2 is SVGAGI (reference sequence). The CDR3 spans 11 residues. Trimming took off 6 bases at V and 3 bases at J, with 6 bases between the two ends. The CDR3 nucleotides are TGTGCCAGCAGAGCAGGCTACGAGCAGTACTTC. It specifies CASRAGYEQYF.